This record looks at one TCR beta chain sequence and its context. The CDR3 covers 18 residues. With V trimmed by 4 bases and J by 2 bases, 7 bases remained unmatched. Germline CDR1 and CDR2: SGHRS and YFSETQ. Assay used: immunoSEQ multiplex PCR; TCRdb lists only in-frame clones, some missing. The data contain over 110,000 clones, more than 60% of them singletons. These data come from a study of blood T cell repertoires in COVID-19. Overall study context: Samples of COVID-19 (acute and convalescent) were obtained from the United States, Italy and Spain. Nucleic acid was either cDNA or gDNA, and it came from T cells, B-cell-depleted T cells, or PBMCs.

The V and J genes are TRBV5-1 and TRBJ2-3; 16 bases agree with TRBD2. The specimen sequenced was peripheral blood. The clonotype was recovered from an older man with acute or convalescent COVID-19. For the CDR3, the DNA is TGCGCCAGCAGCCCCGGGACTAGCGGGGGGGGTTTCACAGATACGCAGTATTTT. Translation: CASSPGTSGGGFTDTQYF.